A single sample is the source of the 3 T cell receptor beta chains below, sequenced in a study of T cell responses to AZD1222 COVID-19 vaccine. The assay was immunoSEQ multiplex PCR, and TCRdb's table has in-frame clones only and misses some. Of more than 150,000 clones listed, just over 90% are singletons. Here the sequenced sample was peripheral blood, taken on day 0 of AZD1222 vaccination. The receptors here all came from an adult in good health.

This chain uses TRBV3-1 (or the pseudogene TRBV3-2) with TRBJ1-4; 7 positions match TRBD1. This CDR3 has 15 amino acids. Germline V lookup: CDR1 LGHDT, CDR2 YNNKEL (reference sequence). V lost 4 bases to trimming and J lost 6 bases; unmatched junction nucleotides: 8. As DNA, the CDR3 is TGTGCCAGCAGCCGCTTAGACAGGGAGCATGAAAAACTGTTTTTT. It codes for CASSRLDREHEKLFF.

V is TRBV19 and J is TRBJ1-5; unclear D gene. Trimming pared 3 bases from V and 2 bases from J, leaving 17 bases between. Germline CDR1 LNHDA, CDR2 SQIVND (reference sequence). This CDR3 is 17 amino acids long. The CDR3 loop is CASSIILRQGGNQPQHF. Written as DNA, the CDR3 is TGTGCCAGTAGTATTATCCTAAGGCAAGGCGGCAATCAGCCCCAGCATTTT. Combining the CDR3 with reference TRBV19 and TRBJ1-5 gives the whole variable domain DGGITQSPKYLFRKEGQNVTLSCEQNLNHDAMYWYRQDPGQGLRLIYYSQIVNDFQKGDIAEGYSVSREKKESFPLTVTSAQKNPTAFYLCASSIILRQGGNQPQHFGDGTRLSIL.

V is TRBV28 and J is TRBJ1-2; TRBD1 aligns across 8 bases. Germline V gene lookup returns CDR1 MDHEN and CDR2 SYDVKM. Trimming took 2 bases from V and 5 from J; bases not matched to a gene: 7. The length of the CDR3 is 15 residues. Here the CDR3 reads CASSLPRGRFYGYTF. CDR3 sequence (DNA): TGTGCCAGCAGTTTACCCAGGGGGCGCTTTTATGGCTACACCTTC.